This T cell receptor (beta chain) was sequenced for a study of blood T cell repertoires in COVID-19. Whole-study context: COVID-19 samples from acute and convalescent phases originated in the United States, Italy and Spain.

CDR3 length: 15 amino acids. Germline V gene sequence: CDR1 LNHDA, CDR2 SQIVND (reference sequence). Trimming stripped 1 base from V and 2 bases from J, with 12 bases between. Data came from immunoSEQ multiplex PCR; TCRdb stores just in-frame clones and leaves some out. Found here are about 75,000 clones, 84% of them singletons; the top ten hold around 22%. This TCR derives from a woman aged 45-60 years with acute or convalescent COVID-19. The sequenced sample consisted of peripheral blood. The V gene is TRBV19, the J gene TRBJ2-7; no clear D. CDR3 DNA sequence: TGTGCCAGTAGTATAGGACTGACCCCCACCTACGAGCAGTACTTC. It yields the protein CASSIGLTPTYEQYF. The variable domain in full, completed from reference TRBV19 and TRBJ2-7, reads DGGITQSPKYLFRKEGQNVTLSCEQNLNHDAMYWYRQDPGQGLRLIYYSQIVNDFQKGDIAEGYSVSREKKESFPLTVTSAQKNPTAFYLCASSIGLTPTYEQYFGPGTRLTVT.